This entry describes one T cell receptor beta chain. Seattle-derived patients entered the study during active infection and were followed longitudinally. The protocol was immunoSEQ multiplex PCR, while the TCRdb copy is restricted to in-frame clones and leaves out a portion. The repertoire holds roughly 350,000 clones, with more than 70% as singletons. CDR3 length equals 14 residues. V lost 5 bases and J lost 9, with 17 bases in between. Germline V gene data show CDR1 as LNHDA and CDR2 as SQIVND (reference sequence). This sample stems from a study of blood T cell repertoires in COVID-19. Background on the study: Both acute and convalescent COVID-19 samples were obtained from the United States, Italy and Spain. PBMCs, B-cell-depleted T cells, or T cells were the source of the cDNA or gDNA that made up the material.

Sequencing used peripheral blood. The TCR was taken from a woman between 65 and 79 years old with COVID-19, enrolled during active disease. This rearrangement joins TRBV19 to TRBJ2-1; TRBD2 is a possible D gene (5 bases). As DNA, the CDR3 is TGTGCCAGTAGTGCTCTGGACTCCCCCGGTGAGCAGTTCTTC. It yields the protein CASSALDSPGEQFF.